The 20 T cell receptor beta chains given below trace back to one sample, sequenced in a study of blood T cell repertoires in COVID-19. Using immunoSEQ multiplex PCR, the repertoire was profiled, and TCRdb retains in-frame clones only, with some absent. The top ten hold around 2% of the sample, which has approximately 74,000 clones, approximately 86% seen once. The sequenced sample was peripheral blood. These receptors came from a woman aged 60-70 years with acute or convalescent COVID-19.

This clone was observed a handful of times. The chain is built from TRBV6-5 and TRBJ1-1; 7 positions agree with TRBD1. Germline V gene sequence: CDR1 MNHEY, CDR2 SVGAGI. V lost 5 bases to trimming and J lost 5 bases; unmatched junction nucleotides: 5. The CDR3 spans 13 residues. The CDR3 DNA is TGTGCCAGCAGTCGAACGACAGGGACTGAAGCTTTCTTT. This gives the protein CASSRTTGTEAFF.

V is TRBV6-7 and J is TRBJ1-1; a weak D match, TRBD1 (6 bases). TRBV6-7 is sorted into the ORF group, with uncertain function. Between the trimmed V and J ends, which lost 2 bases and 2 bases, there was a span of 15 bases. The CDR3 totals 16 residues. The CDR3 loop reads CASSYGHRVRNTEAFF. As DNA, the CDR3 is TGTGCCAGCAGTTACGGCCACAGGGTACGAAACACTGAAGCTTTCTTT.

CDR3 bases: TGTGCCAGCAGCGTAGGGGGAGGGAACACAGATACGCAGTATTTT. This encodes CASSVGGGNTDTQYF. The chain joins TRBV9 to TRBJ2-3; 7 bases map to TRBD2. CDR3 length: 15 amino acids. Germline lookup yields CDR1 SGDLS and CDR2 YYNGEE. Unmatched junction bases numbered 3, after V lost 0 bases and J lost 2 bases.

A few counts support this clone. This sequence joins TRBV27 and TRBJ2-7; 7 nucleotides align to TRBD1. V trimming: 5 bases; J trimming: 0 bases; junction bases outside the gene matches: 7. Germline V gene data show CDR1 as MNHEY and CDR2 as SMNVEV (reference sequence). This CDR3 region has 15 residues. In DNA form, the CDR3 reads TGTGCCAGCAGTCTCCAGACAGGGAGCTCCTACGAGCAGTACTTC. This translates into CASSLQTGSSYEQYF.

The rearrangement uses TRBV7-9 and TRBJ1-5; 7 bases match TRBD1. V was pared by 6 bases and J by 4 bases, with 12 bases of the junction left unmatched. The CDR3 spans 16 residues. Germline values: CDR1 SEHNR, CDR2 FQNEAQ (reference sequence). The CDR3 coding sequence is TGTGCCAGCAGTTTGGGGCCGGACAGGTGGAATCAGCCCCAGCATTTT. Translating gives CASSLGPDRWNQPQHF.

The rearrangement uses TRBV7-9 and TRBJ1-1; a weak D match, TRBD1 (5 bases). Per the germline V gene, CDR1 is SEHNR and CDR2 is FQNEAQ (reference sequence). The CDR3 length is 15 residues. Trimming shortened V by 1 base and J by 8 bases, and 17 bases separated the two germline ends. The CDR3 bases are TGTGCCAGCAGCTTAGTCCTCTGGGGCACCAGAGAAGCTTTCTTT. It translates to CASSLVLWGTREAFF. Complete variable domain (other parts from reference TRBV7-9 and TRBJ1-1): DTGVSQNPRHKITKRGQNVTFRCDPISEHNRLYWYRQTLGQGPEFLTYFQNEAQLEKSRLLSDRFSAERPKGSFSTLEIQRTEQGDSAMYLCASSLVLWGTREAFFGQGTRLTVV.

The CDR3 DNA reads as TGTGCCAGTACCATGGGGGGGCAGCCCCAGCATTTT. This encodes CASTMGGQPQHF. The chain links TRBV19 to TRBJ1-5, with a weak D call TRBD1 (5 bases). The CDR3 is 12 residues long. Germline CDR1 is LNHDA and CDR2 is SQIVND (reference sequence). The V end was cut by 7 bases, the J end by 7 bases, with 11 bases between. The variable domain in full, completed from reference TRBV19 and TRBJ1-5, reads DGGITQSPKYLFRKEGQNVTLSCEQNLNHDAMYWYRQDPGQGLRLIYYSQIVNDFQKGDIAEGYSVSREKKESFPLTVTSAQKNPTAFYLCASTMGGQPQHFGDGTRLSIL.

The chain couples TRBV5-1 to TRBJ1-1; 9 bases map to TRBD1. From germline, CDR1 is SGHRS and CDR2 YFSETQ. The CDR3 sequence is 14 residues long. The V gene end was trimmed by 3 bases and the J gene end by 3 bases; junction bases not matched to a gene: 3. CDR3 nucleotides: TGCGCCAGCAGCTGGGGGACAGGGCACACTGAAGCTTTCTTT. Its translation: CASSWGTGHTEAFF.

This clone has just a few counts. The CDR3 DNA reads as TGCGCCAGCAGCCAAGATCAGGGGGGCACCACAGATACGCAGTATTTT. This encodes CASSQDQGGTTDTQYF. V and J are TRBV4-3 and TRBJ2-3, with a weak D call TRBD1 (7 bases). The CDR3 runs 16 residues. Germline CDR1 is LGHNA and CDR2 is YSLEER. Trimming left V 0 bases short and J 2 bases short, with 12 bases between.

The genes are TRBV5-1 and TRBJ2-5; 10 positions agree with TRBD2. The CDR3 has 15 residues. In germline, CDR1 is SGHRS, CDR2 YFSETQ. Trimming at V came to 0 bases and at J to 3 bases, leaving 2 bases not matched to a gene. CDR3 in DNA: TGCGCCAGCAGCTTGGTGCTAGCGGGAGAAGAGACCCAGTACTTC. This sequence encodes CASSLVLAGEETQYF. Filled out from reference TRBV5-1 and TRBJ2-5, the complete variable domain reads KAGVTQTPRYLIKTRGQQVTLSCSPISGHRSVSWYQQTPGQGLQFLFEYFSETQRNKGNFPGRFSGRQFSNSRSEMNVSTLELGDSALYLCASSLVLAGEETQYFGPGTRLLVL.

The chain uses TRBV7-9 and TRBJ2-3; no clear D. Germline assignment: CDR1 SEHNR and CDR2 FQNEAQ (reference sequence). The length of the CDR3 is 12 residues. The germline V and J ends were trimmed by 5 bases and 7 bases, with 10 bases remaining between them. As DNA, the CDR3 is TGTGCCAGCAGCCCCTTGGCAAATACGCAGTATTTT. Protein product: CASSPLANTQYF.

The rearrangement joins TRBV12-3 or TRBV12-4 to TRBJ1-3; the D is unclear. The V gene lost 7 bases and the J gene lost 0 bases, with 7 bases spanning the gap. The CDR3 is 13 residues long. CDR3 in amino acids: CASTRGSGNTIYF. The CDR3 coding sequence is TGTGCCAGCACCCGGGGCTCTGGAAACACCATATATTTT.

The rearrangement joins TRBV19 to TRBJ1-4; tentative D call: TRBD1 (6 bases). Germline CDR1 and CDR2: LNHDA and SQIVND (reference sequence). V was pared by 3 bases and J by 2 bases, with 7 bases between. This CDR3 contains 14 residues. The chain's CDR3 is CASSIQGTNEKLFF. The CDR3 DNA reads as TGTGCCAGTAGTATTCAGGGGACTAATGAAAAACTGTTTTTT.

The chain couples TRBV29-1 to TRBJ2-1; 8 nucleotides match TRBD2. V was clipped by 6 bases and J by 2 bases; unmatched bases: 9. Germline V CDR1 and CDR2: SQVTM, ANQGSEA. The CDR3 sequence is 15 residues long. CDR3 region: CSVTSSGPTYNEQFF. The CDR3 coding sequence is TGCAGCGTGACATCTAGCGGGCCTACCTACAATGAGCAGTTCTTC.

This clone was found a few times. The chain carries TRBV6-5 and TRBJ1-3; no firm D call. There are 15 residues in the CDR3. Trimming took 1 base from V and 4 from J, leaving 11 bases between them. CDR1 and CDR2 from the germline V gene are MNHEY and SVGAGI. CDR3 nucleotide sequence: TGTGCCAGCAGTTACTTAGGAGGACCCGGAAACACCATATATTTT. It yields the protein CASSYLGGPGNTIYF.

The chain uses TRBV23-1 and TRBJ1-1; the D is unclear. TRBV23-1 is labeled an ORF, and its function is uncertain. V shed 8 bases and J shed 5 bases, with 24 bases lying between them. The CDR3 runs to 16 residues. The CDR3 DNA sequence: TGCGCCAGCGGGATGGAGGTGGACGAGCTAGGGACTGAAGCTTTCTTT. Protein: CASGMEVDELGTEAFF.

The chain is built from TRBV6-6 and TRBJ2-7; 11 nucleotides line up with TRBD1. This CDR3 contains 15 residues. Per germline, CDR1 MNHNY and CDR2 SVGAGI (reference sequence). The V and J ends lost 6 bases and 9 bases, in that order; junction bases with no gene match: 13. The CDR3 coding sequence is TGTGCCAGCAGACCCACCGGGACAGGGGGAGGGGGGCAGTACTTC. Encoded protein: CASRPTGTGGGGQYF.

J is TRBJ2-7 and V is TRBV30, with D perhaps matching TRBD2 (5 bases). The V gene's germline CDR1 is GTSNPN and CDR2 SVGIG (reference sequence). V was shortened by 0 bases and J by 3 bases, with 15 bases between the two germline ends. The CDR3 has 15 amino acids. The CDR3 here is CAWSVRGSQLYEQYF. CDR3 coding DNA: TGTGCCTGGAGTGTACGGGGTTCCCAGCTCTACGAGCAGTACTTC.

This clone has just one count. The CDR3 coding sequence is TGTGCCAGCAGCCCTAAGGGACTAGCCAATGAGCAGTTCTTC. Its translation: CASSPKGLANEQFF. The rearrangement joins TRBV7-3 to TRBJ2-1, with TRBD2 matching 9 bases. Germline assignment: CDR1 SGHTA and CDR2 FQGTGA. The CDR3 is made up of 14 amino acids. J gave up 6 bases and V 5 bases, and 5 bases lay outside the gene matches.

The gene calls are TRBV28 and TRBJ2-7; 8 bases are a match to TRBD2. Germline CDR1 MDHEN, CDR2 SYDVKM. The trim removed 7 bases at V and 0 bases at J, leaving 14 bases unmatched. CDR3 length equals 17 residues. CDR3 DNA: TGTGCCAGCAAGGGGATTCGGGCGGGGACTAGCTCCTACGAGCAGTACTTC. It specifies CASKGIRAGTSSYEQYF.